This T cell receptor beta chain originates from a study of vaccination effects on CD4 cells after COVID-19. Background on the study: Either the mRNA-1273 or the BNT162b2 vaccine was given to participants as two doses.

Only in-frame clones appear in the TCRdb table, and some are missing; sequencing was by immunoSEQ multiplex PCR. The profile shows about 70,000 clones, more than 70% of them singletons. This clone was picked up one time. The antigen is undetermined. A 10-day culture period preceded the isolation of CD4+ T cells. None of the vaccinated had previously contracted SARS-CoV-2, and their nucleocapsid antibodies tested negative. IL-2 medium supplanted half the medium on days 3 and 7. CDR3 length equals 11 residues. Germline V CDR1 and CDR2: SNHLY, FYNNEI. Between the trimmed V and J ends, which lost 6 bases and 7 bases, there was a span of 7 bases.

This material consisted of CD4+ T cells from PBMCs cultured without peptide, taken before COVID-19 vaccination. V is TRBV2 and J is TRBJ2-1, with unresolved D. This clonotype originated in a human donor who received a COVID-19 vaccine. DNA for the CDR3: TGTGCCAGCAGACCCGAGAATGAGCAGTTCTTC. Its translation: CASRPENEQFF.